This is a list of T cell receptor beta chains from one sample in a study of blood T cell repertoires in COVID-19. This table comes from immunoSEQ multiplex PCR, and its TCRdb copy is limited to in-frame clones, with some not included. The sample contains about 400,000 clones, 70% to 90% of which appear only once. Material: PBMCs or T cells enriched from blood (not recorded which). All receptors derive from a woman aged 25 to 39 with acute COVID-19. The CDR3 runs from the conserved cysteine through the conserved F or W. A D gene is named only where the DNA matches it firmly. Expanded clones are given a class, and other clones once, few, many or no size at all.

CDR3 DNA: TGCAGCGTTGTGGGACTAAGTACCTACGAGCAGTACTTC; CDR3 protein: CSVVGLSTYEQYF; J gene: TRBJ2-7; V gene: TRBV29-1; clone size: NA; D gene: TRBD2
CDR3 DNA: TGTGCCAGCAGCTTATCCGGGAACTACAATGAGCAGTTCTTC; CDR3 protein: CASSLSGNYNEQFF; J gene: TRBJ2-1; V gene: TRBV7-2; clone size: few; D gene: NA
CDR3 DNA: TGTGCCAGCAGCCAAGGCGGCGTTGGCTACACCTTC; CDR3 protein: CASSQGGVGYTF; J gene: TRBJ1-2; V gene: TRBV14; clone size: NA; D gene: NA
CDR3 DNA: TGTGCCAGCAGCCCTACCTTTATGGGACAGACCGGGGAGCTGTTTTTT; CDR3 protein: CASSPTFMGQTGELFF; J gene: TRBJ2-2; V gene: TRBV5-8; clone size: NA; D gene: TRBD1
CDR3 DNA: TGTGCCACCAGTGAATCCGGACAGGGTGGCGGCAAAAACATTCAGTACTTC; CDR3 protein: CATSESGQGGGKNIQYF; J gene: TRBJ2-4; V gene: TRBV24-1; clone size: NA; D gene: TRBD1
CDR3 DNA: TGCGCCAGCAACAAACTAGCGGGGAGCTTCGATGAGCAGTTCTTC; CDR3 protein: CASNKLAGSFDEQFF; J gene: TRBJ2-1; V gene: TRBV4-1; clone size: NA; D gene: TRBD2
CDR3 DNA: TGTGCCTGGAGTCTAAACTCTGGAAACACCATATATTTT; CDR3 protein: CAWSLNSGNTIYF; J gene: TRBJ1-3; V gene: TRBV30; clone size: NA; D gene: NA
CDR3 DNA: TGTGCCAGCAGCGGCTTCCGGGACAGGGACTTCTATGGCTACACCTTC; CDR3 protein: CASSGFRDRDFYGYTF; J gene: TRBJ1-2; V gene: TRBV9; clone size: NA; D gene: TRBD1
CDR3 DNA: TGTGCCAGTCAGGCTAGTCGGGGACAGCCCCAGCATTTT; CDR3 protein: CASQASRGQPQHF; J gene: TRBJ1-5; V gene: TRBV19; clone size: NA; D gene: NA
CDR3 DNA: TGTGCCATCAGTGAGGCCGGACTAGCGGATGCCTACAATGAGCAGTTCTTC; CDR3 protein: CAISEAGLADAYNEQFF; J gene: TRBJ2-1; V gene: TRBV10-3; clone size: NA; D gene: TRBD2
CDR3 DNA: TGCGCCAGCAGCAGATCGACAGGGGGCGATACTGAAGCTTTCTTT; CDR3 protein: CASSRSTGGDTEAFF; J gene: TRBJ1-1; V gene: TRBV5-1; clone size: NA; D gene: TRBD1
CDR3 DNA: TGTGCCAGCAGCGTTCAGGGATATGGCTACACCTTC; CDR3 protein: CASSVQGYGYTF; J gene: TRBJ1-2; V gene: TRBV9; clone size: few; D gene: NA
CDR3 DNA: TGTGCCAGCAGAAGTACGACCGGGACAGGGGGCACTGAAGCTTTCTTT; CDR3 protein: CASRSTTGTGGTEAFF; J gene: TRBJ1-1; V gene: TRBV27; clone size: NA; D gene: TRBD1
CDR3 DNA: TGTGCCAGCAGCCTAGACAGGGGGCCCTACAATGAGCAGTTCTTC; CDR3 protein: CASSLDRGPYNEQFF; J gene: TRBJ2-1; V gene: TRBV7-3; clone size: NA; D gene: TRBD1
CDR3 DNA: TGCGCCAGCAGCCAAGATGGACAGGGGACCTATGGCTACACCTTC; CDR3 protein: CASSQDGQGTYGYTF; J gene: TRBJ1-2; V gene: TRBV4-1; clone size: NA; D gene: TRBD1
CDR3 DNA: TGTGCCAGCAGCGAACCGAGGGGGAGGAACACTGAAGCTTTCTTT; CDR3 protein: CASSEPRGRNTEAFF; J gene: TRBJ1-1; V gene: TRBV5-6; clone size: NA; D gene: NA
CDR3 DNA: TGCAGTGCTAGTCCCAGCGGGGATTCCTACGAGCAGTACTTC; CDR3 protein: CSASPSGDSYEQYF; J gene: TRBJ2-7; V gene: TRBV20-1; clone size: once; D gene: TRBD2
CDR3 DNA: TGTGCCAGTAGTATTTGGGGGGATCACACCGGGGAGCTGTTTTTT; CDR3 protein: CASSIWGDHTGELFF; J gene: TRBJ2-2; V gene: TRBV19; clone size: NA; D gene: NA
CDR3 DNA: TGTGCCAGCAGCTTAGTTCGGTGGAATCAGCCCCAGCATTTT; CDR3 protein: CASSLVRWNQPQHF; J gene: TRBJ1-5; V gene: TRBV7-2; clone size: NA; D gene: NA
CDR3 DNA: TGTGCCACCAGCAGAGCTGGAGATTCACCCCTCCACTTT; CDR3 protein: CATSRAGDSPLHF; J gene: TRBJ1-6; V gene: TRBV15; clone size: NA; D gene: NA
CDR3 DNA: TGTGCCAGTAGTAGCCCAGGGGGGCGTAGCAATCAGCCCCAGCATTTT; CDR3 protein: CASSSPGGRSNQPQHF; J gene: TRBJ1-5; V gene: TRBV19; clone size: NA; D gene: TRBD1
CDR3 DNA: TGTGCCAGTAGTAACCCCGGACAGCATTGGTCCTACGAGCAGTACTTC; CDR3 protein: CASSNPGQHWSYEQYF; J gene: TRBJ2-7; V gene: TRBV19; clone size: NA; D gene: NA
CDR3 DNA: TGCGCCAGCAGCTCGAGGGACAGGGGAAGAGATGGCTACACCTTC; CDR3 protein: CASSSRDRGRDGYTF; J gene: TRBJ1-2; V gene: TRBV5-1; clone size: NA; D gene: TRBD1
CDR3 DNA: TGTGCCAGCAGTCCCTACAGGGGGCGAGGAAACACCATATATTTT; CDR3 protein: CASSPYRGRGNTIYF; J gene: TRBJ1-3; V gene: TRBV27; clone size: once; D gene: TRBD1
CDR3 DNA: TGTGCCAGCAGTGAATTACTGATCAACTATGGCTACACCTTC; CDR3 protein: CASSELLINYGYTF; J gene: TRBJ1-2; V gene: TRBV6-1; clone size: NA; D gene: NA
CDR3 DNA: TGTGCCAGCAGCCGAAAAACCCCCGCGGGGTCTACTGGCTACACCTTC; CDR3 protein: CASSRKTPAGSTGYTF; J gene: TRBJ1-2; V gene: TRBV7-8; clone size: NA; D gene: NA
CDR3 DNA: TGCAGCGTACAGGGGGAAGAGGGCACTGAAGCTTTCTTT; CDR3 protein: CSVQGEEGTEAFF; J gene: TRBJ1-1; V gene: TRBV29-1; clone size: NA; D gene: TRBD1
CDR3 DNA: TGTGCCAGCAGTTACGTCAGACAGGGTCAGCCCCAGCATTTT; CDR3 protein: CASSYVRQGQPQHF; J gene: TRBJ1-5; V gene: TRBV6-2/TRBV6-3; clone size: once; D gene: TRBD1
CDR3 DNA: TGTGCCAGCAGCCCCCGACAGGGGGACGGAGATACGCAGTATTTT; CDR3 protein: CASSPRQGDGDTQYF; J gene: TRBJ2-3; V gene: TRBV7-2; clone size: once; D gene: TRBD1
CDR3 DNA: TGTGCCAGCAGCCCCCTGGGACAGGGAAAAAAACTGTTTTTT; CDR3 protein: CASSPLGQGKKLFF; J gene: TRBJ1-4; V gene: TRBV9; clone size: NA; D gene: TRBD1
CDR3 DNA: TGCGCCAGCAGGGACACCGGGACAGGGGTGGAGACCCAGTACTTC; CDR3 protein: CASRDTGTGVETQYF; J gene: TRBJ2-5; V gene: TRBV10-2; clone size: NA; D gene: TRBD1
CDR3 DNA: TGCGCCAGCAGTCATCACGAGCGGATCTACGAGCAGTACTTC; CDR3 protein: CASSHHERIYEQYF; J gene: TRBJ2-7; V gene: TRBV23-1; clone size: NA; D gene: NA
CDR3 DNA: TGTGCCAGCAGCTTAAACGCGAAGGGGAAACAGCAGTACTTC; CDR3 protein: CASSLNAKGKQQYF; J gene: TRBJ2-7; V gene: TRBV7-2; clone size: NA; D gene: NA
CDR3 DNA: TGTGCCAGCAGCTTAGGAGGTGGAAGGGGGTACGAGCAGTACTTC; CDR3 protein: CASSLGGGRGYEQYF; J gene: TRBJ2-7; V gene: TRBV7-2; clone size: NA; D gene: NA
CDR3 DNA: TGTGCCAGCAGCTTTAGACATTTCGCTGAAGCTTTCTTT; CDR3 protein: CASSFRHFAEAFF; J gene: TRBJ1-1; V gene: TRBV7-9; clone size: NA; D gene: NA
CDR3 DNA: TGTGCCACCAGTGATTCCACTTTTCTCGGGCAGTACTTC; CDR3 protein: CATSDSTFLGQYF; J gene: TRBJ2-7; V gene: TRBV24-1; clone size: NA; D gene: NA
CDR3 DNA: TGTGCCACCGCTTTGCGGGGGGCCACCTACGAGCAGTACTTC; CDR3 protein: CATALRGATYEQYF; J gene: TRBJ2-7; V gene: TRBV6-5; clone size: NA; D gene: TRBD2
CDR3 DNA: TGCGCCAGCAGTGGAGTAATCGTTGGGGGGGCGGGGGAGACCCAGTACTTC; CDR3 protein: CASSGVIVGGAGETQYF; J gene: TRBJ2-5; V gene: TRBV10-2; clone size: NA; D gene: NA
CDR3 DNA: TGTGCCAGCAGGGGACAGGGACGAAATTCACCCCTCCACTTT; CDR3 protein: CASRGQGRNSPLHF; J gene: TRBJ1-6; V gene: TRBV25-1; clone size: NA; D gene: TRBD1
CDR3 DNA: TGCGCCAGCAGCTCCACCGCCGGGACAGGGGGGAATGAGCAGTTCTTC; CDR3 protein: CASSSTAGTGGNEQFF; J gene: TRBJ2-1; V gene: TRBV5-1; clone size: NA; D gene: TRBD1
CDR3 DNA: TGTGCCAGCAGCTTAGCTGCAGACTACGAGCAGTACTTC; CDR3 protein: CASSLAADYEQYF; J gene: TRBJ2-7; V gene: TRBV7-9; clone size: once; D gene: NA
CDR3 DNA: TGTGCCTGGAGTGCGAGTCGTACCGGGAGGAACACTGAAGCTTTCTTT; CDR3 protein: CAWSASRTGRNTEAFF; J gene: TRBJ1-1; V gene: TRBV30; clone size: NA; D gene: NA
CDR3 DNA: TGCAGTGGTAACAGGGGAGGTGGCTACACCTTC; CDR3 protein: CSGNRGGGYTF; J gene: TRBJ1-2; V gene: TRBV29-1; clone size: NA; D gene: TRBD1
CDR3 DNA: TGTGCCAGCAGCGTCAACAGACCAACTAATGAAAAACTGTTTTTT; CDR3 protein: CASSVNRPTNEKLFF; J gene: TRBJ1-4; V gene: TRBV5-6; clone size: NA; D gene: NA
CDR3 DNA: TGTGCCAGCAGCCCCGGGGACAGGCTCACAGATACGCAGTATTTT; CDR3 protein: CASSPGDRLTDTQYF; J gene: TRBJ2-3; V gene: TRBV7-9; clone size: NA; D gene: TRBD1
CDR3 DNA: TGTGCCAGCAGCGAGCGGGGGGGTAGGGGCAATGAGCAGTTCTTC; CDR3 protein: CASSERGGRGNEQFF; J gene: TRBJ2-1; V gene: TRBV11-3; clone size: NA; D gene: TRBD2
CDR3 DNA: TGTGCCAGTAGCACAAACGGGGGAGTGGATACGCAGTATTTT; CDR3 protein: CASSTNGGVDTQYF; J gene: TRBJ2-3; V gene: TRBV19; clone size: NA; D gene: NA
CDR3 DNA: TGTGCCAGCAGTTTAGGAGTCAGACTCACAGATACGCAGTATTTT; CDR3 protein: CASSLGVRLTDTQYF; J gene: TRBJ2-3; V gene: TRBV27; clone size: NA; D gene: NA
CDR3 DNA: TGTGCCACCCGCCCGGGACAGGGGACCGGGGAGCTGTTTTTT; CDR3 protein: CATRPGQGTGELFF; J gene: TRBJ2-2; V gene: TRBV10-3; clone size: NA; D gene: TRBD1
CDR3 DNA: TGTGCCAGCAGCCAGGGTGGGCCCTACAATGAGCAGTTCTTC; CDR3 protein: CASSQGGPYNEQFF; J gene: TRBJ2-1; V gene: TRBV11-3; clone size: NA; D gene: NA
CDR3 DNA: TGTGCCAGCAGCTTCTTCCCACTAGGGAACACCGGGGAGCTGTTTTTT; CDR3 protein: CASSFFPLGNTGELFF; J gene: TRBJ2-2; V gene: TRBV7-2; clone size: NA; D gene: NA
CDR3 DNA: TGTGCCAGCTGGGGACAGCTGAAGAGCTCCATATATTTT; CDR3 protein: CASWGQLKSSIYF; J gene: TRBJ1-3; V gene: TRBV6-5; clone size: NA; D gene: TRBD1
CDR3 DNA: TGTGCCAGCTCACCACCCGGCTCCTACGAGCAGTACTTC; CDR3 protein: CASSPPGSYEQYF; J gene: TRBJ2-7; V gene: TRBV18; clone size: NA; D gene: NA
CDR3 DNA: TGTGCCAGCAGTGGTGGACAGGGGAGGACTGAAGCTTTCTTT; CDR3 protein: CASSGGQGRTEAFF; J gene: TRBJ1-1; V gene: TRBV25-1; clone size: NA; D gene: TRBD1
CDR3 DNA: TGCGCCAGCAGCGGGGGACAGGGAGCGAGCACTGAAGCTTTCTTT; CDR3 protein: CASSGGQGASTEAFF; J gene: TRBJ1-1; V gene: TRBV5-1; clone size: NA; D gene: TRBD1